This entry concerns a single T cell receptor (beta chain). The record originates from a study of T cells in Graves' hyperthyroidism and ophthalmopathy. The CDR3 regions of TCR beta were amplified from RNA transcripts. Researchers ran a first-round RT-PCR on the TCR CDR3 using the HTBI primer set. TCRdb re-analysed the multiplex PCR reads in MiXCR, keeping a single row per CDR3 protein. Here the sample spans more than 150,000 distinct CDR3 sequences, about 15% being singletons. The clonotype comes from a woman aged 50 to 65 with Graves' hyperthyroidism. The specimen sequenced was blood.

This chain's CDR3 is CASSLSVGQTNTGELFF. The DNA of the CDR3 is TGTGCCAGCAGTTTATCAGTTGGGCAGACAAACACCGGGGAGCTGTTTTTT. This chain connects TRBV27 to TRBJ2-2; the D is unclear. Trimming removed 0 bases from V and 2 bases from J, with 13 bases in between. CDR1 is MNHEY and CDR2 is SMNVEV in the germline V gene (reference sequence). This CDR3 spans 17 amino acids.